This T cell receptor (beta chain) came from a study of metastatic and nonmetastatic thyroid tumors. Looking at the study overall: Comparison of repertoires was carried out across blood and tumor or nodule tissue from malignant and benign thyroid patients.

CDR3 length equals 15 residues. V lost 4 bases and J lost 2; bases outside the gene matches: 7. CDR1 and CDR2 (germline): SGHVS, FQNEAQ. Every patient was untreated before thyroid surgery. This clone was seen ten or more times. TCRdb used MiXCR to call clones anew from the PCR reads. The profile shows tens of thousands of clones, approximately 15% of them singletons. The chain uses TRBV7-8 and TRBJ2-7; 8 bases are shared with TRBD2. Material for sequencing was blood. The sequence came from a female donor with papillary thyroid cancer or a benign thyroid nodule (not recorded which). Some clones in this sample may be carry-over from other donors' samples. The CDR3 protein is CASSSRTGGAYEQYF. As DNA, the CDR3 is TGTGCCAGCAGCTCAAGGACGGGAGGGGCCTACGAGCAGTACTTC.